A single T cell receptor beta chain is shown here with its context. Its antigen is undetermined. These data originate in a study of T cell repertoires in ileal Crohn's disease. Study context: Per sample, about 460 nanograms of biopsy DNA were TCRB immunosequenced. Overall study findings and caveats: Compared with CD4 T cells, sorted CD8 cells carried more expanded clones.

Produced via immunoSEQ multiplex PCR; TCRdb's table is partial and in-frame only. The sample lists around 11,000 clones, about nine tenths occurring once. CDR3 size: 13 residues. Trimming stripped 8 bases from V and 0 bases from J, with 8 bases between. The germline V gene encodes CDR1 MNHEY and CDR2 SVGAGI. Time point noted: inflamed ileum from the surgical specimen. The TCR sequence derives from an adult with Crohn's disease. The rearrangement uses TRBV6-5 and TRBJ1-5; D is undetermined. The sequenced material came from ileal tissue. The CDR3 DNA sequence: TGTGCCAGCCGCGGGCTTAGCAATCAGCCCCAGCATTTT. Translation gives CASRGLSNQPQHF.